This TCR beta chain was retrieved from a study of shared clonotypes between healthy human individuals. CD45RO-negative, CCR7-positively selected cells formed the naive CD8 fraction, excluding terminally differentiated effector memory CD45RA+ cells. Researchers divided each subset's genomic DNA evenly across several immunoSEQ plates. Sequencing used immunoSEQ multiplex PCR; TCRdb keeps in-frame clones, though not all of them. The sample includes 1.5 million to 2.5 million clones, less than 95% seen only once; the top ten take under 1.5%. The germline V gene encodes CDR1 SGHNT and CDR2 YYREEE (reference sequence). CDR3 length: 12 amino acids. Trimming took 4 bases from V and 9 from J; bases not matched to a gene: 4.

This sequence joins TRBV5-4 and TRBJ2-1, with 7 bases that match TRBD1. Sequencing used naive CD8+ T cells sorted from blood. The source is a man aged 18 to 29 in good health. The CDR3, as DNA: TGTGCCAGCAGCCGACAGGGTTTTGAGCAGTTCTTC. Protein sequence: CASSRQGFEQFF.